The 14 T cell receptor beta chains listed next were all sequenced from one sample in a study of blood T cells in healthy people across ages. PCR was performed a second time for about 7 to 11 cycles using a sample-barcoded 5' primer and a J-beta primer mix. TCRdb re-derived calls from the 5' RACE reads in MiXCR, one entry per CDR3 protein. The data show some 900,000 distinct CDR3 sequences, with roughly 48% seen just once and about an eighth held by the top ten. The sample comprised blood. The receptors were sampled from a man younger than 45 in good health.

The chain uses TRBV2 and TRBJ1-3; no clear D gene. This CDR3 has 16 residues. V lost 2 bases and J 0 bases, leaving 11 bases between the germline ends. Germline loops: CDR1 SNHLY, CDR2 FYNNEI. The CDR3 region is CASSEPWGSSGNTIYF. As DNA, the CDR3 is TGTGCCAGCAGTGAACCTTGGGGAAGCTCTGGAAACACCATATATTTT.

V and J are TRBV5-1 and TRBJ2-3; 8 bases are a match to TRBD2. The CDR3 extends over 17 amino acids. The junction had 10 bases not matched to a gene; V was cut back by 4 bases and J by 0 bases. Germline-derived CDR1 and CDR2 are SGHRS and YFSETQ. The DNA of the CDR3 is TGCGCCAGCAGCCTCAGTAAAAGCGGGGGCAGCACAGATACGCAGTATTTT. It yields the protein CASSLSKSGGSTDTQYF.

The gene calls are TRBV27 and TRBJ2-1, with D possibly matching TRBD2 (6 bases). Germline CDR1 is MNHEY and CDR2 is SMNVEV (reference sequence). The CDR3 runs 16 residues. Between the trimmed V and J ends, which lost 7 bases and 4 bases, there was a span of 20 bases. The CDR3: CASKPERLVGYNEQFF. CDR3 DNA: TGTGCCAGCAAGCCCGAACGACTAGTCGGGTACAATGAGCAGTTCTTC.

The chain combines TRBV6-1 with TRBJ1-1; no firm D call. Germline-derived CDR1 and CDR2 are MNHNS and SASEGT. This CDR3 comprises 13 residues. Trimming shortened V by 6 bases and J by 1 base, and 9 bases separated the two germline ends. CDR3 protein: CASSEVTNTEAFF. CDR3 in DNA: TGTGCCAGCAGCGAGGTCACGAACACTGAAGCTTTCTTT.

The V and J genes are TRBV7-9 and TRBJ2-5; no reliable D call. V was pared by 7 bases and J by 4 bases, with 7 bases between. The V gene's germline CDR1 is SEHNR and CDR2 FQNEAQ (reference sequence). There are 11 residues in the CDR3. The CDR3, as DNA: TGTGCCAGCACCGCCCGAGAGACCCAGTACTTC. Residues: CASTARETQYF.

V and J are TRBV6-5 and TRBJ2-1; 14 bases are shared with TRBD2. The CDR3 is made up of 17 amino acids. Germline V gives CDR1 MNHEY, CDR2 SVGAGI. V lost 4 bases, J lost 8 bases, and 10 bases stayed unmatched. The CDR3 spells CASSSLGLAGGRDEQFF. CDR3 nucleotide sequence: TGTGCCAGCAGTTCCCTAGGACTAGCGGGGGGCCGGGATGAGCAGTTCTTC.

This clonotype has just a few counts. V and J are TRBV15 and TRBJ2-3; D is uncertain. The CDR3 is 15 amino acids. The V and J ends lost 1 base and 0 bases respectively, with 8 bases between them. Germline V gene data show CDR1 as LNHNV and CDR2 as YYDKDF (reference sequence). The DNA of the CDR3 is TGTGCCACCAGCAGAGTGGCTGCTAGCACAGATACGCAGTATTTT. It encodes CATSRVAASTDTQYF.

The rearrangement uses TRBV28 and TRBJ2-3; a weak D match, TRBD1 (5 bases). Trimming cost V 5 bases and J 6 bases, with 12 bases left between them. Germline assignment: CDR1 MDHEN and CDR2 SYDVKM. The CDR3 is 13 amino acids. The CDR3 protein is CASSTLRGDTQYF. The DNA for the CDR3 is TGTGCCAGCAGTACCCTAAGGGGCGATACGCAGTATTTT.

The chain recombines TRBV29-1 with TRBJ2-7, with 7 bases identical to TRBD2. Germline loops: CDR1 SQVTM, CDR2 ANQGSEA. This CDR3 has 13 amino acids. After removal of 3 bases from V and 3 bases from J, the junction contained 5 bases not matched to a gene. CDR3 sequence reads: CSVEGGMHYEQYF. CDR3 bases: TGCAGCGTTGAGGGGGGGATGCACTACGAGCAGTACTTC.

V is TRBV20-1 and J is TRBJ1-1; 9 bases map to TRBD1. After removal of 1 base from V and 5 bases from J, the junction contained 5 bases not matched to a gene. Germline values: CDR1 DFQATT, CDR2 SNEGSKA (reference sequence). The CDR3 extends over 14 amino acids. CDR3 in DNA: TGCAGTGCTAGAGCAACAGGGGGCAGGACTGAAGCTTTCTTT. This translates into CSARATGGRTEAFF.

This clonotype turned up a few times. The CDR3 DNA reads TGTGCCAGCACCGACGGGGTTGAAGCTTTCTTT. Translating it yields CASTDGVEAFF. The rearrangement uses TRBV6-6 and TRBJ1-1; D uncertain. The V end lost 7 bases, the J end lost 7 bases, and 10 bases lay between the germline ends. Germline loops: CDR1 MNHNY, CDR2 SVGAGI (reference sequence). The CDR3 sequence is 11 residues long.

The rearrangement links TRBV11-2 to TRBJ2-7; TRBD1 agrees at 8 bases. In germline, CDR1 is SGHAT, CDR2 FQNNGV. This CDR3 region has 17 residues. J lost 4 bases, V lost 0 bases, and 11 bases had no gene match. Here the CDR3 reads CASSLESTGQGAYEQYF. The DNA of the CDR3 is TGTGCCAGCAGCTTAGAGAGTACAGGTCAGGGGGCGTACGAGCAGTACTTC.

This clonotype was picked up a small number of times. The J gene is TRBJ2-1, the V gene TRBV28; perhaps D is TRBD1 or TRBD2 (5 bases each). V lost 6 bases and J 5 bases, leaving 14 bases between the germline ends. CDR1 is MDHEN and CDR2 is SYDVKM in the germline V gene. This CDR3 is built from 14 residues. In DNA form, the CDR3 reads TGTGCCAGCAGGCACCGGGACGCGAACAATGAGCAGTTCTTC. Protein product: CASRHRDANNEQFF.

The genes are TRBV5-5 and TRBJ2-7; a weak D match, TRBD2 (5 bases). Trimming took 4 bases from V and 4 from J, leaving 15 bases between them. Germline V gene lookup returns CDR1 SGHKS and CDR2 YYEKEE (reference sequence). The CDR3 runs 14 residues. The CDR3 DNA reads as TGTGCCAGCAGCCAGCCCGGGATCAGGTACGAGCAGTACTTC. Translated: CASSQPGIRYEQYF.